One and the same sample provided the 14 T cell receptor beta chains below, sequenced in a study of CD4+ T cells in melanoma. Clones were read by immunoSEQ multiplex PCR, and TCRdb kept only the in-frame ones, dropping some. This table holds about 14,000 clones, about 60% found once. Sequenced sample: cells from a culture (not recorded whether cultured in vitro). All receptors come from a human donor with melanoma.

The chain employs TRBV4-1 and TRBJ1-4; D is ambiguous. Germline CDR1 reads MGHRA; CDR2 reads YSYEKL. The CDR3 loop spans 14 amino acids. V was pared by 4 bases and J by 6 bases, with 12 bases between. The CDR3 reads CASSRPVLDEKLFF. In DNA form, the CDR3 reads TGCGCCAGCAGCCGCCCAGTTTTGGATGAAAAACTGTTTTTT.

The chain employs TRBV4-1 and TRBJ1-2, with D tentatively TRBD1 (5 bases). The V gene lost 3 bases and the J gene lost 4 bases, with 24 bases spanning the gap. CDR3 size: 18 residues. Germline assignment: CDR1 MGHRA and CDR2 YSYEKL. Here the CDR3 DNA reads TGCGCCAGCAGCCATGCCGCCGGGACTGAACCTTATTCCTATGGCTACACCTTC. Protein: CASSHAAGTEPYSYGYTF.

This clone appeared a few times. This chain joins TRBV7-6 and TRBJ2-1; D assignment may be TRBD1 or TRBD2 (5 bases each). The CDR3 runs 15 residues. Looked up from germline, CDR1 is SGHVS and CDR2 is FNYEAQ. Trimming stripped 5 bases from V and 0 bases from J, with 11 bases between. The CDR3 protein is CASSLSGGSYNEQFF. In DNA, the CDR3 is TGTGCCAGCAGCCTCAGTGGGGGCTCCTACAATGAGCAGTTCTTC.

The table lists this clone with a count of one. V gene TRBV5-1 combines with J gene TRBJ2-7; D is unresolved. The V end was cut by 1 base, the J end by 4 bases, with 12 bases between. The CDR3 totals 14 residues. Per the germline V gene, CDR1 is SGHRS and CDR2 is YFSETQ. Here the CDR3 reads CASSLLGGRYEQYF. CDR3 bases: TGCGCCAGCAGCTTGCTCGGCGGCAGATACGAGCAGTACTTC. Full variable domain (remainder filled in from reference TRBV5-1 and TRBJ2-7): KAGVTQTPRYLIKTRGQQVTLSCSPISGHRSVSWYQQTPGQGLQFLFEYFSETQRNKGNFPGRFSGRQFSNSRSEMNVSTLELGDSALYLCASSLLGGRYEQYFGPGTRLTVT.

The J gene is TRBJ1-3, the V gene TRBV9; D remains unclear. V dropped 0 bases and J dropped 2 bases, with 9 bases sitting between them. Germline loops: CDR1 SGDLS, CDR2 YYNGEE. The CDR3 extends over 15 amino acids. CDR3 sequence (DNA): TGTGCCAGCAGCGTAGATTGGCGGCCTGGAAACACCATATATTTT. Its translation is CASSVDWRPGNTIYF.

The rearrangement joins TRBV7-8 to TRBJ1-3; no clear D. V was cut by 3 bases and J by 0 bases, with 12 bases left in between. Looked up from germline, CDR1 is SGHVS and CDR2 is FQNEAQ. This CDR3 contains 16 residues. CDR3: CASSFSVGPSGNTIYF. CDR3 in DNA: TGTGCCAGCAGCTTTTCGGTGGGCCCCTCTGGAAACACCATATATTTT.

The rearrangement joins TRBV19 to TRBJ1-6; TRBD1 is a possible D gene (5 bases). This CDR3 contains 14 residues. Germline values: CDR1 LNHDA, CDR2 SQIVND (reference sequence). V was pared by 5 bases and J by 6 bases, with 11 bases between. The CDR3 region is CASSLGVPNSPLHF. The CDR3 DNA follows: TGTGCCAGTAGTTTGGGGGTCCCTAATTCACCCCTCCACTTT.

This clone turned up a few times. The rearrangement links TRBV11-2 to TRBJ1-2; a weak D match, TRBD1 (6 bases). The CDR3 length is 14 residues. From germline, CDR1 is SGHAT and CDR2 FQNNGV. V lost 5 bases, J lost 3 bases, and 13 bases lay in between. The CDR3 sequence is CASSRQDRDYGYTF. The CDR3 DNA sequence: TGTGCCAGCAGCCGACAGGACAGAGACTATGGCTACACCTTC.

The V and J genes are TRBV18 and TRBJ2-3; TRBD2 might be the D (5 bases). Trimming took off 2 bases at V and 7 bases at J, with 19 bases between the two ends. The CDR3 is 16 residues long. Germline V lookup: CDR1 KGHSH, CDR2 LQKENI. This CDR3 reads CASSPEGFGVSNTQYF. CDR3 sequence (DNA): TGTGCCAGCTCACCAGAGGGATTTGGGGTCTCGAATACGCAGTATTTT.

This clone was recorded a few times. The rearrangement joins TRBV2 to TRBJ1-5; D perhaps matches TRBD1 (5 bases). The length of the CDR3 is 14 residues. Germline lookup yields CDR1 SNHLY and CDR2 FYNNEI. Trimming stripped 8 bases from V and 6 bases from J, with 17 bases between. DNA of the CDR3: TGTGCCAGCCGCGCGGGGGGGGGAACTCAGCCCCAGCATTTT. Its protein is CASRAGGGTQPQHF. The variable domain in full, with the rest retrieved from reference TRBV2 and TRBJ1-5, is EPEVTQTPSHQVTQMGQEVILRCVPISNHLYFYWYRQILGQKVEFLVSFYNNEISEKSEIFDDQFSVERPDGSNFTLKIRSTKLEDSAMYFCASRAGGGTQPQHFGDGTRLSIL.

The chain couples TRBV2 to TRBJ2-3; 9 nucleotides line up with TRBD2. The CDR3 is 15 amino acids. V shed 3 bases, J shed 1 base, and the junction held 2 bases outside the gene matches. Germline V lookup: CDR1 SNHLY, CDR2 FYNNEI. The CDR3 nucleotides read TGTGCCAGCAGTGAGGAGCGGGGGGGCACAGATACGCAGTATTTT. It yields the protein CASSEERGGTDTQYF. The variable domain in full, completed from reference TRBV2 and TRBJ2-3, reads EPEVTQTPSHQVTQMGQEVILRCVPISNHLYFYWYRQILGQKVEFLVSFYNNEISEKSEIFDDQFSVERPDGSNFTLKIRSTKLEDSAMYFCASSEERGGTDTQYFGPGTRLTVL.

This clone was counted between two and nine times. DNA of the CDR3: TGTGCCAGCAGCTTAGATGGCTATGGCTACACCTTC. Encoded protein: CASSLDGYGYTF. The rearrangement uses TRBV7-8 and TRBJ1-2; D remains unclear. The CDR3 has 12 amino acids. V was pared by 1 base and J by 4 bases, with 4 bases between. Germline V gene lookup returns CDR1 SGHVS and CDR2 FQNEAQ.

The chain joins TRBV5-1 to TRBJ2-2; 9 bases are shared with TRBD2. V lost 5 bases and J lost 0; bases outside the gene matches: 5. Per germline, CDR1 SGHRS and CDR2 YFSETQ. The CDR3 is 16 residues long. CDR3 sequence: CASSPPSGANTGELFF. CDR3 bases: TGCGCCAGCAGTCCACCTAGCGGGGCGAACACCGGGGAGCTGTTTTTT. The variable domain in full, with the rest retrieved from reference TRBV5-1 and TRBJ2-2, is KAGVTQTPRYLIKTRGQQVTLSCSPISGHRSVSWYQQTPGQGLQFLFEYFSETQRNKGNFPGRFSGRQFSNSRSEMNVSTLELGDSALYLCASSPPSGANTGELFFGEGSRLTVL.

The CDR3 loop reads CASSSSGTGPYEQYF. CDR3 nucleotide sequence: TGCGCCAGCAGCTCGTCCGGGACAGGGCCCTACGAGCAGTACTTC. The chain carries TRBV5-1 and TRBJ2-7; 9 bases agree with TRBD1. CDR1 and CDR2 from the germline V gene are SGHRS and YFSETQ. This CDR3 is 15 amino acids long. The V gene end was trimmed by 3 bases and the J gene end by 2 bases; junction bases not matched to a gene: 6.